Listed below are T cell receptor beta chains from one sample, sequenced in a study of Graves' ophthalmopathy and Graves' hyperthyroidism. MiXCR was run by TCRdb on the multiplex PCR reads, yielding one entry per CDR3 protein. The sample comprises approximately 480,000 distinct CDR3 sequences, over 13% of which are singletons, and 8% to 10% rests with the top ten. The sequenced material came from blood. These receptors were taken from a woman aged 25-40 years with Graves' ophthalmopathy. CDR3s include the opening cysteine and the closing phenylalanine or tryptophan. Each record gives: clone size, D gene, V gene, J gene, CDR3 protein, CDR3 DNA. The D gene is left open where the match is weak. Clone sizes are given selectively: once, few, many, or a class where the clone is expanded.

>many|NA|TRBV28|TRBJ1-2
CASSSGGDGNYGYTF
TGTGCCAGCAGTTCTGGGGGGGACGGTAACTATGGCTACACCTTC
>many|NA|TRBV7-6|TRBJ2-7
CASSQTGYEQYF
TGTGCCAGCAGCCAGACGGGATACGAGCAGTACTTC
>many|TRBD1|TRBV6-1|TRBJ1-5
CASSEIISGGGNQPQHF
TGTGCCAGCAGTGAAATTATCTCAGGGGGGGGTAATCAGCCCCAGCATTTT
>many|NA|TRBV5-1|TRBJ1-1
CASSRVGGYTEAFF
TGCGCCAGCAGCCGTGTTGGGGGGTACACTGAAGCTTTCTTT
>many|NA|TRBV20-1|TRBJ2-7
CSTRIPQGYEQYF
TGCAGTACACGCATCCCACAGGGCTACGAGCAGTACTTC
>many|NA|TRBV10-3|TRBJ2-5
CAISNGVGETQYF
TGTGCCATCAGCAATGGGGTGGGAGAGACCCAGTACTTC
>NA|TRBD2|TRBV2|TRBJ2-7
CASSERGFNEQYF
TGTGCCAGCAGCGAGCGGGGGTTCAACGAGCAGTACTTC
>many|TRBD1|TRBV10-3|TRBJ1-1
CAISEPGQGEIEAFF
TGTGCCATCAGTGAGCCAGGACAGGGGGAGATTGAAGCTTTCTTT
>few|NA|TRBV5-1|TRBJ2-2
CASSPRDPLGELFF
TGCGCCAGCAGCCCCCGGGACCCCCTGGGGGAGCTGTTTTTT
>NA|NA|TRBV12-3/TRBV12-4|TRBJ2-7
CASTSRGYEQYF
TGTGCCAGCACCTCCCGGGGCTACGAGCAGTACTTC
>NA|NA|TRBV19|TRBJ2-7
CASSIRMGPYEQYF
TGTGCCAGTAGTATCCGGATGGGCCCCTACGAGCAGTACTTC
>many|NA|TRBV10-3|TRBJ2-7
CAISEAQNYEQYF
TGTGCCATCAGTGAGGCACAGAACTACGAGCAGTACTTC
>many|NA|TRBV7-8|TRBJ2-7
CASSYTRGYEQYF
TGTGCCAGCAGCTATACCAGGGGCTACGAGCAGTACTTC
>many|NA|TRBV6-1|TRBJ2-2
CVKNRAIVGRELFF
TGTGTTAAGAACAGGGCCATAGTGGGGAGGGAGCTGTTTTTT
>once|NA|TRBV28|TRBJ2-5
CASSSIVQTQYF
TGTGCCAGCAGTTCAATCGTACAGACCCAGTACTTC
>many|NA|TRBV30|TRBJ1-1
CAWRTRKRVGWAEAFF
TGTGCCTGGAGAACCCGAAAAAGGGTGGGCTGGGCTGAAGCTTTCTTT
>many|NA|TRBV6-1|TRBJ1-5
CASSERRGYQPQHF
TGTGCCAGCAGTGAACGGAGGGGGTATCAGCCCCAGCATTTT
>few|NA|TRBV2|TRBJ1-1
CASSDTGAAEAFF
TGTGCCAGCAGTGATACCGGGGCGGCTGAAGCTTTCTTT
>many|NA|TRBV20-1|TRBJ2-7
CSVQVGTLNF
TGCAGTGTTCAGGTCGGGACCTTAAACTTC
>NA|NA|TRBV5-1|TRBJ2-7
CASSPPTKAYEQYF
TGCGCCAGCAGCCCCCCCACGAAGGCATACGAGCAGTACTTC
>NA|NA|TRBV6-1|TRBJ1-2
CASSESGAGYTF
TGTGCCAGCAGTGAGTCAGGGGCGGGCTACACCTTC
>many|NA|TRBV19|TRBJ1-2
CASSTAAFVYGYTF
TGTGCCAGTAGTACGGCCGCTTTCGTCTATGGCTACACCTTC
>many|NA|TRBV19|TRBJ1-1
CASSIVGVNTEAFF
TGTGCCAGTAGTATAGTGGGAGTAAACACTGAAGCTTTCTTT
>many|NA|TRBV2|TRBJ1-2
CASRVGPGRGYTF
TGTGCCAGCAGGGTAGGACCCGGAAGGGGCTACACCTTC
>many|NA|TRBV4-1|TRBJ2-5
CASSQVGPRAKETQYF
TGCGCCAGCAGCCAAGTTGGGCCTCGGGCAAAAGAGACCCAGTACTTC
>many|NA|TRBV6-1|TRBJ1-1
CASSAALEAFF
TGTGCCAGCAGTGCGGCCCTTGAAGCTTTCTTT
>many|NA|TRBV4-1|TRBJ2-7
CASSQDSARGNEQYF
TGCGCCAGCAGCCAAGACTCGGCTAGAGGGAACGAGCAGTACTTC
>NA|NA|TRBV12-3/TRBV12-4|TRBJ2-7
CASSVTMEQYF
TGTGCCAGCAGTGTCACGATGGAGCAGTACTTC
>many|TRBD2|TRBV12-3/TRBV12-4|TRBJ2-4
CASSLEIAGGPFLAKNIQYF
TGTGCCAGCAGTTTAGAGATAGCGGGAGGGCCTTTTCTAGCCAAAAACATTCAGTACTTC
>many|NA|TRBV6-1|TRBJ1-1
CASTPHPDRVNTEAFF
TGTGCCAGCACCCCACACCCGGACAGAGTGAACACTGAAGCTTTCTTT
>many|TRBD1|TRBV3-1|TRBJ1-1
CASNRPGGNTEAFF
TGTGCCAGCAACCGACCAGGGGGGAACACTGAAGCTTTCTTT
>many|TRBD1|TRBV28|TRBJ1-5
CASSFPTGGGGQPQHF
TGTGCCAGCAGTTTCCCTACAGGGGGCGGGGGTCAGCCCCAGCATTTT
>many|TRBD2|TRBV6-2/TRBV6-3|TRBJ2-2
CASSFSGSINTGELFF
TGTGCCAGCAGTTTTAGCGGGAGTATAAACACCGGGGAGCTGTTTTTT
>NA|NA|TRBV6-1|TRBJ1-1
CASSKPQALNTEAFF
TGTGCCAGCAGCAAACCACAGGCCCTTAACACTGAAGCTTTCTTT
>many|TRBD1|TRBV6-1|TRBJ2-5
CASRTGTGGGETQYF
TGTGCCAGCAGGACCGGGACAGGAGGAGGAGAGACCCAGTACTTC
>many|TRBD1|TRBV15|TRBJ1-1
CATSTWDRGVTEAFF
TGTGCCACCAGCACCTGGGACAGGGGGGTCACTGAAGCTTTCTTT
>few|NA|TRBV15|TRBJ1-2
CATSGEGGVGHGYTF
TGTGCCACCAGCGGGGAGGGGGGGGTCGGCCATGGCTACACCTTC
>NA|NA|TRBV27|TRBJ1-2
CASSLSPYGTNYGYTF
TGTGCCAGCAGTTTATCCCCCTACGGGACTAACTATGGCTACACCTTC
>few|NA|TRBV20-1|TRBJ1-1
CSATGQGPLMNTEAFF
TGCAGTGCTACCGGCCAGGGCCCTTTAATGAACACTGAAGCTTTCTTT
>many|TRBD2|TRBV9|TRBJ2-7
CASSVGVLAYHEQYF
TGTGCCAGCAGCGTAGGAGTACTAGCGTACCACGAGCAGTACTTC
>few|NA|TRBV30|TRBJ2-2
CAWGTRWAGELFF
TGTGCCTGGGGGACACGGTGGGCCGGGGAGCTGTTTTTT
>few|NA|TRBV20-1|TRBJ2-3
CSARVPGLDTQYF
TGCAGTGCTAGAGTCCCAGGCCTGGATACGCAGTATTTT
>NA|TRBD1|TRBV4-3|TRBJ1-2
CASSTPTRTGHHYGYTF
TGCGCCAGCAGCACCCCGACTAGGACAGGACATCACTATGGCTACACCTTC
>many|NA|TRBV27|TRBJ1-1
CASSPRWGRTEAFF
TGTGCCAGCAGTCCGCGGTGGGGGCGGACTGAAGCTTTCTTT
>many|NA|TRBV15|TRBJ2-7
CATSIDGLYEQYF
TGTGCCACCAGCATAGACGGGCTCTACGAGCAGTACTTC
>many|NA|TRBV30|TRBJ1-2
CACRPQGIRHGYTF
TGTGCCTGCCGCCCCCAGGGGATCCGTCATGGCTACACCTTC
>NA|NA|TRBV6-1|TRBJ2-7
CASSLSHGGSYEQYF
TGTGCCAGCAGCCTATCTCATGGGGGCTCCTACGAGCAGTACTTC
>many|NA|TRBV12-3/TRBV12-4|TRBJ1-6
CASSLQAGDNSPLHF
TGTGCCAGCAGTTTACAGGCAGGGGACAATTCACCCCTCCACTTT
>many|TRBD1|TRBV12-5|TRBJ2-5
CASGWDRERETQYF
TGTGCTAGTGGTTGGGACAGGGAAAGGGAGACCCAGTACTTC
>many|NA|TRBV30|TRBJ2-7
CAWSVPGYSYEQYF
TGTGCCTGGAGTGTACCGGGTTACTCCTACGAGCAGTACTTC
>NA|NA|TRBV24-1|TRBJ2-4
CATSDLFRALAKNVQYF
TGTGCCACCAGTGATTTGTTCCGGGCCCTAGCCAAAAACGTTCAGTACTTC
>few|NA|TRBV28|TRBJ1-6
CASSLAGTYYNSPLHF
TGTGCCAGCAGTTTGGCCGGGACATATTATAATTCACCCCTCCACTTT
>many|TRBD2|TRBV12-5|TRBJ2-2
CASGARLAGSTGELFF
TGTGCTAGTGGGGCCCGGCTAGCGGGGTCGACCGGGGAGCTGTTTTTT
>many|TRBD2|TRBV2|TRBJ2-5
CASSGLAGMLETQYF
TGTGCCAGCAGTGGACTAGCGGGAATGTTGGAGACCCAGTACTTC
>many|NA|TRBV7-8|TRBJ1-6
CASSSGRVFNSPLHF
TGTGCCAGCAGCTCGGGGAGGGTTTTTAATTCACCCCTCCACTTT